The clone carrying this TCR beta chain was recorded a few times. Antigen unknown. This entry comes from a study of CD8 T cells in ankylosing spondylitis. Overall study findings and caveats: The authors found the disease-linked clones to be CD8+ and relatively rare in peripheral blood. A motif of 7 to 9 highly homologous TCR beta variants was seen as apparently characteristic of ankylosing spondylitis blood. Prior literature has documented some motif variants in synovial fluid and blood from reactive arthritis. From matched ankylosing spondylitis synovial fluid, disease-linked clones were reportedly recovered at significantly enriched levels.

The CDR3 covers 12 residues. V was pared by 2 bases and J by 2 bases, with 6 bases between. CDR1 and CDR2 (germline): DFQATT, SNEGSKA (reference sequence). Quantitative 5'-RACE was performed with molecular barcodes, and it yielded the TCR beta libraries. One entry per CDR3 protein, called by TCRdb with MiXCR from the 5' RACE reads. The sample shows over 400,000 distinct CDR3 sequences, roughly 25% of them seen only once. The V gene is TRBV20-1, the J gene TRBJ2-5; D uncertain. The sequence came from a male donor with ankylosing spondylitis. Sequenced: blood, either unsorted or a sorted T cell fraction (not recorded which). CDR3 nucleotides: TGCAGTGCTAGAACGGGTCAAGAGACCCAGTACTTC. This translates into CSARTGQETQYF.